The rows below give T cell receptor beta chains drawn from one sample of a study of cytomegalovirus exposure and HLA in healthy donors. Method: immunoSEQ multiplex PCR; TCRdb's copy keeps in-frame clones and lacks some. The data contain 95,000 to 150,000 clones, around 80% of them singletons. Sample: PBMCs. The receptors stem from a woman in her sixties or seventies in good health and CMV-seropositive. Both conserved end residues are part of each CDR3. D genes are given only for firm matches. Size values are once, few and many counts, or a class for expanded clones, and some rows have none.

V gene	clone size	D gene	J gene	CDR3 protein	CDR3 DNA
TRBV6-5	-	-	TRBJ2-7	CASSGDTGPYEQYF	TGTGCCAGCAGTGGGGACACTGGTCCCTACGAGCAGTACTTC
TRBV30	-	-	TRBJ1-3	CAWSASVLKGFGNTIYF	TGTGCCTGGAGTGCCTCCGTCCTTAAGGGGTTTGGAAACACCATATATTTT
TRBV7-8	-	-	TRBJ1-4	CASSLLGGTNEKLFF	TGTGCCAGCAGCTTACTGGGGGGGACTAATGAAAAACTGTTTTTT
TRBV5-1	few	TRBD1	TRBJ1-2	CASSFGTDYGYTF	TGCGCCAGCAGCTTCGGGACAGACTATGGCTACACCTTC
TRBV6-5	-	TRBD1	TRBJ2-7	CASSRDRGVHEQYF	TGTGCCAGCAGTAGGGACAGGGGGGTCCACGAGCAGTACTTC
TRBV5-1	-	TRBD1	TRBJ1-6	CASSVVQGEHSPLHF	TGCGCCAGCAGCGTGGTACAGGGGGAACATTCACCCCTCCACTTT
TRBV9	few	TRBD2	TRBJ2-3	CASSGSSGGAVLTDTQYF	TGTGCCAGCAGCGGTTCCAGCGGGGGGGCCGTTTTGACAGATACGCAGTATTTT
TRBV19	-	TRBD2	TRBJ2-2	CASSRLAGGPGGELFF	TGTGCCAGTTCGAGGTTAGCGGGGGGGCCTGGCGGGGAGCTGTTTTTT
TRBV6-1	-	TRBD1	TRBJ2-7	CASSGGMGEQYF	TGTGCCAGCTCAGGGGGCATGGGGGAGCAGTACTTC
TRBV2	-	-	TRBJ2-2	CASSDDSNPTGELFF	TGTGCCAGCAGTGACGACAGCAATCCCACCGGGGAGCTGTTTTTT
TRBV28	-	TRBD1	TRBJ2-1	CASSSAGTGGSNEQFF	TGTGCCAGCAGTTCCGCCGGGACAGGGGGCTCGAATGAGCAGTTCTTC
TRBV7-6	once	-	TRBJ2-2	CASSPRTFGELFF	TGTGCCAGCAGCCCACGGACATTCGGGGAGCTGTTTTTT
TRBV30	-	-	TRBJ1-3	CAWSEPGNTIYF	TGTGCCTGGAGTGAGCCTGGAAACACCATATATTTT
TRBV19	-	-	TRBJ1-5	CASSTRQVVGNQPQHF	TGTGCCAGTAGTACGCGACAGGTGGTAGGCAATCAGCCCCAGCATTTT
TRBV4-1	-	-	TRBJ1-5	CASSQDLAGRGRPQHF	TGCGCCAGCAGCCAAGATTTGGCGGGCAGGGGAAGGCCCCAGCATTTT
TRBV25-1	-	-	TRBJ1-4	CASNQQYNEKLFF	TGTGCCAGCAACCAACAGTATAATGAAAAACTGTTTTTT
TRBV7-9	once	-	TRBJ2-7	CASSSHYEQYF	TGTGCCAGCAGCAGCCACTACGAGCAGTACTTC
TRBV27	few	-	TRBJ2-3	CASAGLGGSTDTQYF	TGTGCCAGCGCTGGTTTGGGGGGAAGCACAGATACGCAGTATTTT
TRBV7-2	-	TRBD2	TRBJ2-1	CASSLLRTSGRANNEQFF	TGTGCCAGCAGCTTATTGCGGACTAGCGGGAGGGCCAACAATGAGCAGTTCTTC
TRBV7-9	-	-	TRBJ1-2	CASSLGGLNYGYTF	TGTGCCAGCAGCTTGGGAGGGCTCAACTATGGCTACACCTTC
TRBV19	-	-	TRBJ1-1	CASSDLPLRNTEAFF	TGTGCCAGTAGTGACTTGCCACTGAGGAACACTGAAGCTTTCTTT
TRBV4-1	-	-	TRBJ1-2	CASSQELGQSIGYTF	TGCGCCAGCAGCCAAGAGTTGGGACAATCGATAGGCTACACCTTC
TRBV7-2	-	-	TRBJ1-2	CASSPLANSRGLWGYTF	TGTGCCAGCAGCCCCTTAGCGAACTCCAGGGGCCTTTGGGGCTACACCTTC
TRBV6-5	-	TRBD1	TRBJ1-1	CASSYKGGVTEAFF	TGTGCCAGCAGTTATAAAGGGGGCGTCACTGAAGCTTTCTTT
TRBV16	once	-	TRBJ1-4	CASSRTGARSGNEKLFF	TGTGCCAGCAGCCGAACTGGAGCTCGTTCGGGTAATGAAAAACTGTTTTTT
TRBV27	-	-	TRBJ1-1	CASSLFGGPNTEAFF	TGTGCCAGCAGTTTGTTCGGGGGTCCGAACACTGAAGCTTTCTTT
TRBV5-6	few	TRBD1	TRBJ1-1	CASSLTDRGNTEAFF	TGTGCCAGCAGCTTGACCGACAGGGGAAACACTGAAGCTTTCTTT
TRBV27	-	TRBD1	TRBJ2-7	CATSDRGYEQYF	TGTGCCACCTCGGACAGGGGATACGAGCAGTACTTC
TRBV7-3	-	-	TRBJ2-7	CASSLSPGASYEQYF	TGTGCCAGCAGCTTATCTCCGGGAGCCTCCTACGAGCAGTACTTC
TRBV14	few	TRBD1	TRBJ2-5	CASSPPGQGFWRSQETQYF	TGTGCCAGCAGCCCGCCGGGACAGGGGTTTTGGAGGAGCCAAGAGACCCAGTACTTC
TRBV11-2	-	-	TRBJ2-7	CASSSRGGGPSSYEQYF	TGTGCCAGCAGCTCTAGAGGGGGGGGCCCGAGCTCCTACGAGCAGTACTTC
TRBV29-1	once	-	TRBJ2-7	CSFRETTYEQYF	TGCAGCTTCCGGGAGACAACCTACGAGCAGTACTTC
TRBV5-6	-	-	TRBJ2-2	CASSSRTGELFF	TGTGCCAGCAGCTCCCGGACCGGGGAGCTGTTTTTT
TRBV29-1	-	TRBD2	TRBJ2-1	CSVESGRAGNEQFF	TGCAGCGTTGAAAGCGGGAGGGCAGGTAATGAGCAGTTCTTC
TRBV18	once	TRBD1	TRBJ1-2	CASSPPGQGWSGYTF	TGTGCCAGCTCACCGCCGGGACAGGGATGGAGTGGCTACACCTTC
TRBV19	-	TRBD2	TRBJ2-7	CASSVTGLANEQYF	TGTGCCAGTAGTGTCACCGGACTAGCGAACGAGCAGTACTTC
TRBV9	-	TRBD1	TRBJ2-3	CASSWTGGEDTQYF	TGTGCCAGCAGCTGGACAGGGGGGGAAGATACGCAGTATTTT
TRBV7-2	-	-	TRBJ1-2	CASRLDSPNYGYTF	TGTGCCAGCAGATTGGACAGTCCTAACTATGGCTACACCTTC
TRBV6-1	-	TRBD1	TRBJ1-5	CASSWGTGGDQPQHF	TGTGCCAGCAGTTGGGGGACAGGGGGCGATCAGCCCCAGCATTTT
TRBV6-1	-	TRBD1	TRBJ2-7	CASRPGQGNEQYF	TGTGCCAGCAGGCCGGGACAGGGAAACGAGCAGTACTTC
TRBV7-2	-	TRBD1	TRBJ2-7	CASSSGQGTYEQYF	TGTGCCAGCAGCTCGGGACAGGGTACCTACGAGCAGTACTTC
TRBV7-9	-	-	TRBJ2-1	CASSLKTLSGAYNEQFF	TGTGCCAGCAGCTTGAAGACCCTTAGCGGAGCCTACAATGAGCAGTTCTTC
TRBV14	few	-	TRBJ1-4	CASGSGQMRNKLFF	TGTGCCAGCGGGTCAGGACAGATGAGAAACAAACTGTTTTTT
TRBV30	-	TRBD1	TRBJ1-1	CAWSHRGGDTEAFF	TGTGCCTGGAGTCACAGGGGGGGGGACACTGAAGCTTTCTTT
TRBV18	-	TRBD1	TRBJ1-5	CASSPATGSGQPQHF	TGTGCCAGCTCACCCGCGACAGGGTCGGGTCAGCCCCAGCATTTT
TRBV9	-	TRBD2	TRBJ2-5	CASSPTGTSPIETQYF	TGTGCCAGCAGCCCAACCGGGACTAGTCCAATTGAGACCCAGTACTTC
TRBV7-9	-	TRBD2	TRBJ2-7	CASSPGGRGALNEQYF	TGTGCCAGCAGCCCGGGGGGGCGGGGGGCCTTGAACGAGCAGTACTTC
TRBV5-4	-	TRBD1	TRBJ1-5	CASSSTGGITQPQHF	TGTGCCAGCAGCTCCACAGGGGGTATTACCCAGCCCCAGCATTTT
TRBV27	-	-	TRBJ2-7	CASSSSGTRISYEQYF	TGTGCCAGCAGTTCATCCGGGACACGAATCTCCTACGAGCAGTACTTC
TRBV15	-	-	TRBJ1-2	CATSRDPLGTYGYTF	TGTGCCACCAGCAGAGATCCACTAGGGACTTACGGCTACACCTTC
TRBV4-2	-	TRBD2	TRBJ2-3	CASSQEGISGKGRDTQYF	TGTGCCAGCAGCCAAGAAGGGATTAGCGGGAAAGGAAGAGATACGCAGTATTTT